This TCR beta chain was sequenced during a study of cytomegalovirus exposure and HLA in healthy donors. General study results and limits: A list of roughly 160 TCR beta chains associated with cytomegalovirus was given. Later on, a genetic analysis was performed. It linked a missense variant in DCLRE1C with V- and J-gene trimming of TCR beta. Earlier analysis yielded a pattern in which most TCR beta V segments were productive about 90% or about 30% of the time.

As regards this clone: Its antigen is unidentified.

Researchers ran the PCR with 60 Vbeta and 13 Jbeta primers. Study processing details: Later work found 65 million to 85 million unique TCR beta chains, with approximately 12 million shared. Measured with immunoSEQ multiplex PCR; TCRdb has only the in-frame clones, and not every one. The DNA gave D and trimming, while V, J and clone size come from that table. The sample carries about 170,000 clones, over 60% recorded once. Germline V lookup: CDR1 SGHRS, CDR2 YFSETQ. The length of the CDR3 is 14 residues. Germline trimming cut 1 base from V and 15 bases from J; bases unmatched to any gene: 6. The sequencing input was PBMCs. The genes are TRBV5-1 and TRBJ2-2; 13 positions match TRBD2. This clonotype originated in a female donor in good health and CMV-seronegative. The CDR3 nucleotides read TGCGCCAGCAGCTTGAGGACTAGCGGGGGTACGGTGTTTTTT. Translating gives CASSLRTSGGTVFF.